The sample holds a few counts of the clone carrying this TCR beta chain. The antigen remains undetermined. This record belongs to a study of blood T cells in healthy people across ages. Study at large: When template switching was applied, about one barcoded beta molecule was captured per two T cells. General study findings and limits: Higher diversity and more naive CD4+ cells were features of long-lived donors, compared to aged donors.

Caucasian, healthy and from Russia, the donors were aged between 6 and 90. With a J-beta primer mix and a sample-barcoded 5' primer, a second PCR ran roughly 6 to 12 cycles. One entry per CDR3 protein results from TCRdb running MiXCR on the 5' RACE reads. The repertoire holds 800,000 to 950,000 distinct CDR3 sequences, with roughly 50% as singletons. The sample consisted of blood. This clonotype was obtained from a man aged 25 to 40 in good health.

The CDR3 region has the DNA TGTGCCAGCAGCTTCGGGGGGCTCGCAACTAATGAAAAACTGTTTTTT. Protein product: CASSFGGLATNEKLFF. This chain joins TRBV7-9 and TRBJ1-4, with D possibly matching TRBD1 (6 bases). V was trimmed by 3 bases and J by 0 bases, leaving 11 bases between them. CDR3 size: 16 residues. Germline V gives CDR1 SEHNR, CDR2 FQNEAQ (reference sequence).